This T cell receptor beta chain emerged from a study of CD8+ T cells in alopecia areata. RNA, once extracted, was reverse transcribed into cDNA for use as the sequencing template. The protocol was immunoSEQ multiplex PCR, while the TCRdb copy is restricted to in-frame clones and leaves out a portion. The sample lists some 190,000 clones; about 60% were seen once. This clone was counted a few times. Germline V gene lookup returns CDR1 MNHNY and CDR2 SVGAGI (reference sequence). The V and J ends lost 5 bases and 6 bases respectively, with 13 bases between them. The CDR3 loop spans 13 amino acids. Treatment described: oral pan-JAK inhibitor, 5-10 mg twice daily.

The chain uses TRBV6-6 and TRBJ1-2, with D possibly TRBD1 on 6 matching bases. The receptor comes from a human donor with alopecia areata. The material sequenced was CD4+ T cells sorted from blood, taken at week 4, from a patient treated with tofacitinib. CDR3 region: CASSRQDLDGYTF. The CDR3 region has the DNA TGTGCCAGCAGTCGACAGGACCTGGATGGCTACACCTTC.